This T cell receptor (beta chain) derives from a study of HIV-infected children after antiretroviral therapy interruption. Across the whole study: Weeks 0, 12, interruption end (24 or 48), and about 3 years post-study gave interruption-arm samples.

Indicated treatment: PENTA 11 planned treatment interruption arm or continuous ART arm. A 3' RACE protocol on RNA, with unique molecular identifiers, produced the TCR library. TCRdb processed the 3' RACE reads anew with MiXCR; each CDR3 protein has one entry. In the table there are approximately 96,000 distinct CDR3 sequences, about 6.9% of which are singletons. The CDR3 totals 10 residues, both ends included. The germline CDR1 and CDR2 sequences are GTSNPN and SVGIG (reference sequence). Whole-study results and caveats: Naive CD4+ sequences overlapped less between time points once interruption began.

Ten or more counts support this clonotype. Its antigen is as yet unknown. Here the CDR3 omits its conserved ending phenylalanine or tryptophan, so a read error is the likely source. It is unclear where the CDR3 begins or ends on the DNA, so no DNA is shown, and the CDR3 is as TCRdb lists it. The specimen was CD45RA+ CD4+ T cells from PBMCs, pooled from several time points, collected from a donor given antiretroviral therapy, either interrupted or continuous. Subset noted: naive CD4+ CD45RA+ CD45RO- T cells. V and J are TRBV30 and TRBJ2-7; the table names TRBD1, a call not compared with the DNA. This TCR came from a pool of human donors with HIV. The CDR3 region is CAWSVRAGTI.